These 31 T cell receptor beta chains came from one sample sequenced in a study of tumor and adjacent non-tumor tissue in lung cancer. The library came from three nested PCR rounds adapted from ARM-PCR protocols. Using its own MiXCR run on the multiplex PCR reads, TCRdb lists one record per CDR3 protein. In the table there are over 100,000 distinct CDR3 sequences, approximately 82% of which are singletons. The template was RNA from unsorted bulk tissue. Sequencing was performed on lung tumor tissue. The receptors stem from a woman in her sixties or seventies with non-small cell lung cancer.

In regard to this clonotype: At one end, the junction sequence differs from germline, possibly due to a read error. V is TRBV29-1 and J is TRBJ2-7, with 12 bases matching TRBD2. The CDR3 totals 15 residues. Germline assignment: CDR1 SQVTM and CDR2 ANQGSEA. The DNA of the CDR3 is TGCAGCGCCGCAGGGGGACTAGCGGGCGATTACGAGCATTACTTC. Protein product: CSAAGGLAGDYEHYF.

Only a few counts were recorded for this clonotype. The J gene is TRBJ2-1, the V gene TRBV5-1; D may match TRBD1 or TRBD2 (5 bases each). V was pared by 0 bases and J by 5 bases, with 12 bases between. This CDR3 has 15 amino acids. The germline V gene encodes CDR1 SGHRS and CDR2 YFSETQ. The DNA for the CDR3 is TGCGCCAGCAGCTTGGGGGCGCAGGGAGACAATGAGCAGTTCTTC. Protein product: CASSLGAQGDNEQFF.

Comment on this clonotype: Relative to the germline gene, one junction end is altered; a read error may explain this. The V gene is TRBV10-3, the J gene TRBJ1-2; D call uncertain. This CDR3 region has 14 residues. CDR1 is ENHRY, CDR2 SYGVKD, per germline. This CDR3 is CVIRTSPGGYGYTF. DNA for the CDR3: TGTGTCATCAGAACAAGCCCCGGTGGCTATGGCTACACCTTC.

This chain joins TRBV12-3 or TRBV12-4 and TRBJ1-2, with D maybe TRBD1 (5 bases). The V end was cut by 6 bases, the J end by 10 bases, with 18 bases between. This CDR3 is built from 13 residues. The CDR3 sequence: CASSPGQPSDYTF. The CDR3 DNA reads TGTGCCAGCAGCCCCGGACAACCATCGGACTACACCTTC.

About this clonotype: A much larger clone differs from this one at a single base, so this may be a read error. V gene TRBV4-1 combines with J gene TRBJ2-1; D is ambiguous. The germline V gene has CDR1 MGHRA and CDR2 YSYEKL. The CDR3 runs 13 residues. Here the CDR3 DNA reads TGCACCAGCAGCCAAGAGGAGTACAATGAGCAGTTCTTC. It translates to CTSSQEEYNEQFF.

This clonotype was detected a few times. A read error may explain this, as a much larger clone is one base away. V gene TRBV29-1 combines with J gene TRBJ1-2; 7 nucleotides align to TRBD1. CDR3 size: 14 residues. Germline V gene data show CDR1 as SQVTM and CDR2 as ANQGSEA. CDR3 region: CIVELPGQLWGYTF. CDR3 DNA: TGCATCGTTGAACTCCCGGGACAGCTGTGGGGCTACACCTTC.

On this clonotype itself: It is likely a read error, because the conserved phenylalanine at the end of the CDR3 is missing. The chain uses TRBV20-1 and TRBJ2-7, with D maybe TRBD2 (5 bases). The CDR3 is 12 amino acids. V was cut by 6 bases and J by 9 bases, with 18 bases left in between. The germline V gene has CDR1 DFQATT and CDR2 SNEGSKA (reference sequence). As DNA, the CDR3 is TGCAGTGCCGAGGGTCCATCCTCGGGGCAGTACTAC. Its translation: CSAEGPSSGQYY.

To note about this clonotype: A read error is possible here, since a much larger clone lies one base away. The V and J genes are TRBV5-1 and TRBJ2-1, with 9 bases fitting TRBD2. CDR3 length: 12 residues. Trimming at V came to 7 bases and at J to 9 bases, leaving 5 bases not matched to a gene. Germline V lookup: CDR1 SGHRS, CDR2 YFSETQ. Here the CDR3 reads CASSSGDLEQFF. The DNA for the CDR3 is TGCGCCAGCTCTAGCGGGGATCTTGAGCAGTTCTTC.

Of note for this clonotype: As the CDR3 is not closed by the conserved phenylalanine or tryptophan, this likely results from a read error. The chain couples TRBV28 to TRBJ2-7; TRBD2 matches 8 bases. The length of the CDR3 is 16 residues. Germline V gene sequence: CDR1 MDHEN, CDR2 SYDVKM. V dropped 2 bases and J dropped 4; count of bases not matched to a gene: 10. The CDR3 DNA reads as TGTGCCAGCAGTTTAGGGGCTAGCGGGTTTACATACGAGCAGTACCTC. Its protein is CASSLGASGFTYEQYL.

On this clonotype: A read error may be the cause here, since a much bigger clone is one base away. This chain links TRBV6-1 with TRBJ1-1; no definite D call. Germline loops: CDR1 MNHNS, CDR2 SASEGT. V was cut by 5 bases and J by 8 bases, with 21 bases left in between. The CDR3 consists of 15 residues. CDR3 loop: CASSKVIQKLREAFF. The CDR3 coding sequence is TGTGCCAGCAGTAAAGTAATACAGAAACTTCGGGAAGCTTTCTTT.

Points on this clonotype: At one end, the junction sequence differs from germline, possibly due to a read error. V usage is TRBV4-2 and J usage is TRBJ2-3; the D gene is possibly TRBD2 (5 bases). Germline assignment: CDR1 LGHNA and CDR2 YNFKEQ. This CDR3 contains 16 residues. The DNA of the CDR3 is TGTGCCAACAGCCAAGAGGGTACTTCCCCGGCATATACGCAGTATTTT. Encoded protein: CANSQEGTSPAYTQYF.

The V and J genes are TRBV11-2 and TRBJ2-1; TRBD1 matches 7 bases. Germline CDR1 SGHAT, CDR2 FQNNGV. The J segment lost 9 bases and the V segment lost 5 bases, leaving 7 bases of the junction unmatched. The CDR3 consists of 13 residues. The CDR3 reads CASSLDRSLEQFF. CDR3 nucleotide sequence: TGTGCCAGCAGCCTGGACAGGAGTCTTGAGCAGTTCTTC.

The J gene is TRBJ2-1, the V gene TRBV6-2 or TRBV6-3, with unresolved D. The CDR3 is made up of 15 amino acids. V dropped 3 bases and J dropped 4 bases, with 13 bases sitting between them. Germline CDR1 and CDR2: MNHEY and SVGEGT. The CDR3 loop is CASSYSSGSYNEQFF. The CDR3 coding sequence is TGTGCCAGCAGTTATAGCTCTGGTTCGTACAATGAGCAGTTCTTC.

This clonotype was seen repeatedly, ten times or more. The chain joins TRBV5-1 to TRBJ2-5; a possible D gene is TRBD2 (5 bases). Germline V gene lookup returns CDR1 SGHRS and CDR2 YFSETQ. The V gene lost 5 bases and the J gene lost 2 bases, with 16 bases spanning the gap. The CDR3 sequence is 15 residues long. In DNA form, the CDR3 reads TGCGCCAGCAGGTCCTTTTACAGCGGTCAAGAGACCCAGTACTTC. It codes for CASRSFYSGQETQYF.

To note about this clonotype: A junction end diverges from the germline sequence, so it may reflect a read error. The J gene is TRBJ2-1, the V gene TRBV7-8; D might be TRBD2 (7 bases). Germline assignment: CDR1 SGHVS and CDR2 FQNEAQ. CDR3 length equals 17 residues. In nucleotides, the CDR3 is TGTGTCAGCAGCTTGGGGAGGGGGACACCACTTAGAAATGAGCAGTTCTTC. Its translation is CVSSLGRGTPLRNEQFF.

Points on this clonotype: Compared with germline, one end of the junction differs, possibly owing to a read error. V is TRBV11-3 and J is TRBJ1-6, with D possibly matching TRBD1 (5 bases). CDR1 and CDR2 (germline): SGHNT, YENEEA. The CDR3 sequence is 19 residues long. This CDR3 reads CDSSADKGSFFGLNSTLHF. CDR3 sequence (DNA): TGTGACAGCAGCGCGGACAAGGGGAGTTTTTTTGGACTTAATTCAACCCTCCACTTT. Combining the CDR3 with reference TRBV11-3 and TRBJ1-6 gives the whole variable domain EAGVVQSPRYKIIEKKQPVAFWCNPISGHNTLYWYLQNLGQGPELLIRYENEEAVDDSQLPKDRFSAERLKGVDSTLKIQPAELGDSAVYLCDSSADKGSFFGLNSTLHFGNGTRLTVT.

The CDR3 sequence: CATNLNTGKGDQYF. CDR3 DNA: TGTGCCACCAACTTAAATACAGGGAAGGGCGATCAGTACTTC. The gene calls are TRBV11-2 and TRBJ2-7; TRBD1 might be the D (6 bases). Trimming left V 10 bases short and J 10 bases short, with 26 bases between. This CDR3 spans 14 amino acids. Germline values: CDR1 SGHAT, CDR2 FQNNGV.

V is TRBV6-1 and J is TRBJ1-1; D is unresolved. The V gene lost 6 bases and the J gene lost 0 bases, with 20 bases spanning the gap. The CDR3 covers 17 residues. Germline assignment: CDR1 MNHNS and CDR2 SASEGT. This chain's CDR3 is CASRTGQASSMNTEAFF. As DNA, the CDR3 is TGTGCCAGCAGGACTGGGCAGGCCTCAAGCATGAACACTGAAGCTTTCTTT.

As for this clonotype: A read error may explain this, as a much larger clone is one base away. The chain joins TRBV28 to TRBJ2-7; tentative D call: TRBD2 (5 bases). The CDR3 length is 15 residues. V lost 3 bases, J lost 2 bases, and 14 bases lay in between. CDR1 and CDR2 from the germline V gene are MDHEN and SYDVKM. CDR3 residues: CASSFFRGKAYEQYF. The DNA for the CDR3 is TGTGCCAGCAGTTTTTTCCGAGGGAAGGCCTACGAGCAGTACTTC.

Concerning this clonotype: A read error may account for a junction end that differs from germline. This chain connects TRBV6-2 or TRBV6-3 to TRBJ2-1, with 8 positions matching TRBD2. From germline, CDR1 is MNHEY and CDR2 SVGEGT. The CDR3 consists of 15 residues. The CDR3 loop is CANSSISGSGWEHFF. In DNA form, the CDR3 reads TGTGCCAACAGTTCCATAAGCGGGAGCGGATGGGAGCACTTCTTC.

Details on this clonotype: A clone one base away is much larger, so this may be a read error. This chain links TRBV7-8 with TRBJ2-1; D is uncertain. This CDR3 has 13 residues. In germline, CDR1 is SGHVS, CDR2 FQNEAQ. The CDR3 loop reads CASGLGPVREQFF. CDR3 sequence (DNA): TGTGCCAGCGGCTTAGGTCCAGTCCGTGAGCAGTTCTTC.

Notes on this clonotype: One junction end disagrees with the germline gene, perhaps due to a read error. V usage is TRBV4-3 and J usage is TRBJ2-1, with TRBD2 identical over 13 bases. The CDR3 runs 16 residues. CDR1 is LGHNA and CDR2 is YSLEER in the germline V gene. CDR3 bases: TGTGCCAGCAGCCAAGGGACTAGCGGGAAGTTGAATGAGCAGTTTTTC. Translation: CASSQGTSGKLNEQFF.

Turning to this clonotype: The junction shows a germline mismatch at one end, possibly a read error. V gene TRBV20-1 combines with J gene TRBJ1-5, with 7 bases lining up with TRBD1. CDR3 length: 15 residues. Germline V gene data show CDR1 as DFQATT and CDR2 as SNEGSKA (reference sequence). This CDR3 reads CSAIWTGTADQSQHF. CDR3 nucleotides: TGCAGTGCTATATGGACCGGGACAGCGGATCAGTCCCAGCATTTT.

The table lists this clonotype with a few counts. DNA for the CDR3: TGTGCCAGCAGCATAGCGGGAGGGATGCAGTTCTTC. This sequence encodes CASSIAGGMQFF. The V and J genes are TRBV12-3 or TRBV12-4 and TRBJ2-1; TRBD2 aligns across 11 bases. The CDR3 is made up of 12 amino acids. V dropped 6 bases and J dropped 12; count of bases not matched to a gene: 4.

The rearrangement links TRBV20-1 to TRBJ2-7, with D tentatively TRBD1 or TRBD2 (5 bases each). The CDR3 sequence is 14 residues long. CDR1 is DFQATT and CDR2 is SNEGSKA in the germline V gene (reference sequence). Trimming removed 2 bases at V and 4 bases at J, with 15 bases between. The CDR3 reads CSARTRGTLYEQYF. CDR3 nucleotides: TGCAGTGCTAGAACTAGAGGGACCCTTTACGAGCAGTACTTC.

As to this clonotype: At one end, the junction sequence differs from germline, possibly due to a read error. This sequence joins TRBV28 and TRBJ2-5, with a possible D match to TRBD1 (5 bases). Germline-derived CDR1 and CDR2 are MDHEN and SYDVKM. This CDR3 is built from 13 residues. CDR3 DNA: TGTGCCAGCAGTCCCCTGACAGAGGAGACCCAGTATTTC. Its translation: CASSPLTEETQYF.

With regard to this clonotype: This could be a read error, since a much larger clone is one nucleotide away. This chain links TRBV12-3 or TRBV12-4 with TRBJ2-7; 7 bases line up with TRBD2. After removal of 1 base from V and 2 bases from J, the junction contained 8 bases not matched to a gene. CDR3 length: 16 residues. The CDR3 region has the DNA TGTGCCAGCAGTTTAGTGGGAGGGATTCAAGCCTACGAGCAGTACTTC. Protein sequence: CASSLVGGIQAYEQYF.

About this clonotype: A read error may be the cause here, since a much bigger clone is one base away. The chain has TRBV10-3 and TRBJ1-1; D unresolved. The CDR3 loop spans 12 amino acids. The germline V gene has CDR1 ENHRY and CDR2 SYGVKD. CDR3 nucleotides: TGTGCCCTCAGTGACCAGAACACTGAAGCTTTCTTT. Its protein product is CALSDQNTEAFF.

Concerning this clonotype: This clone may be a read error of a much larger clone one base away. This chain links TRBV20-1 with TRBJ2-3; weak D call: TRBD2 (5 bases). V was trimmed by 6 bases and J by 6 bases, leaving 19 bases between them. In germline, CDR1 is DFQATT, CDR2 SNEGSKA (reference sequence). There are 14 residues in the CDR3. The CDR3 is CSAAAREEVDTQYF. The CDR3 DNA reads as TGCAGTGCCGCTGCTCGTGAGGAGGTGGATACGCAGTATTTT.

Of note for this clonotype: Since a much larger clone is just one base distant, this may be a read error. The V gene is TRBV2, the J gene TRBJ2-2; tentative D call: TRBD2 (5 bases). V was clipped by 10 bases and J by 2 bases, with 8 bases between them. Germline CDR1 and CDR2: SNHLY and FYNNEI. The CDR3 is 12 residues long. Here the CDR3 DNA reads TGTGCCAATCTAGCTAACACCGGGGAGCTGTTTTTT. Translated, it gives CANLANTGELFF.

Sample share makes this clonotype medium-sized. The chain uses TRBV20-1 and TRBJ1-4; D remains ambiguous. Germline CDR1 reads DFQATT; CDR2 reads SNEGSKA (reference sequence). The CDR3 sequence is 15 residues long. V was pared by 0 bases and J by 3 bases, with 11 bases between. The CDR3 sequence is CSARDPGASNEKLFF. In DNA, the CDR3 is TGCAGTGCTAGAGATCCGGGAGCGTCTAATGAAAAACTGTTTTTT.